This TCR beta chain originates from a study of blood T cells in healthy people across ages. Study results and limitations: A roughly linear age-dependent decrease characterized TCR beta diversity per million T cells.

On this clonotype: What it binds is not known. Being one base from a much bigger clone, this may be a read error.

Sample-barcoded 5' priming and a J-beta primer mix drove a second PCR of roughly 6 to 12 cycles. TCRdb independently ran MiXCR on the 5' RACE reads; one entry per CDR3 protein. The data show 550,000 to 650,000 distinct CDR3 sequences, with about 30% seen just once and more than 15% held by the top ten. The germline CDR1 and CDR2 sequences are SGHRS and YFSETQ. The CDR3 consists of 16 residues. The receptor's source is a woman aged 80 or older in good health. The specimen sequenced was blood. V and J are TRBV5-1 and TRBJ2-1; TRBD1 or TRBD2 may be the D gene (6 bases each). The closer fit of TRBJ2-7 to the DNA end suggests the J call may be wrong. The CDR3 sequence: CASSLEGGSSYNEQYF. The CDR3, as DNA: TGCGCCAGCAGCCTTGAGGGGGGTAGCTCCTACAATGAGCAGTACTTC.